This T cell receptor (beta chain) was found in a study of blood T cell repertoires in COVID-19. Authors' analysis steps: By means of reference gene primer amplification, nucleated cell counts were estimated. TCRdb keeps only in-frame clones here, not all; method: immunoSEQ multiplex PCR. Clone size and V and J calls were adopted from that table, with D and trimming inferred from the DNA. The sample consists of about 300,000 clones, 85% to 90% of them appearing once. This CDR3 spans 16 amino acids. Germline assignment: CDR1 KGHSH and CDR2 LQKENI. Trimming at V came to 0 bases and at J to 5 bases, leaving 6 bases not matched to a gene.

This sequence originates from a man younger than 40 who had recovered from COVID-19. This chain connects TRBV18 to TRBJ2-2, with 7 positions matching TRBD1. Sample: PBMCs or T cells enriched from blood (not recorded which). CDR3 DNA sequence: TGTGCCAGCTCACCACCCTCCAGGGGGAGTACCGGGGAGCTGTTTTTT. The encoded protein is CASSPPSRGSTGELFF.